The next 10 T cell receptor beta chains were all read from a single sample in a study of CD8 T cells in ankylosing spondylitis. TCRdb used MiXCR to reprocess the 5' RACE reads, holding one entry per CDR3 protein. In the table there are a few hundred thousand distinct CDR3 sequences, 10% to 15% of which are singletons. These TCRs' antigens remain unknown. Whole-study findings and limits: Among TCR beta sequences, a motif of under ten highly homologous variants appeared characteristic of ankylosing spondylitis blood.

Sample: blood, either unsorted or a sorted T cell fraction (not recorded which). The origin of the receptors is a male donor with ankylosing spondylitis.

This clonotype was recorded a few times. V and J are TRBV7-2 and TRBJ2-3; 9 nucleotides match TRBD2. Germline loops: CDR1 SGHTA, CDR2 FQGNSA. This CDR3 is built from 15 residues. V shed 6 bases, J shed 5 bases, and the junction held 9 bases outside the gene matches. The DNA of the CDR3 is TGTGCCAGCAGTTTTAGCGGGAGTGACGGAGATACGCAGTATTTT. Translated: CASSFSGSDGDTQYF.

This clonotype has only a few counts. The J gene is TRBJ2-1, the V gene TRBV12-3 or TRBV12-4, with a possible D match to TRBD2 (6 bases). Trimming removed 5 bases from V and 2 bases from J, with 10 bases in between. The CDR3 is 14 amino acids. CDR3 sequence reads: CASSPGTPYNEQFF. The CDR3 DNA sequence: TGTGCCAGCAGTCCGGGGACTCCCTACAATGAGCAGTTCTTC.

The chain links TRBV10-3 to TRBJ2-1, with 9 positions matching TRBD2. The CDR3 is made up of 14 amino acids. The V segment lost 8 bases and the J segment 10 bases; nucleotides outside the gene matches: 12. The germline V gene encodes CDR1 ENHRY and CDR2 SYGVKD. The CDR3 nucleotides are TGTGCCATCGAGAGTACTAGCGGGTTCAAAGAGCAGTTCTTC. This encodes CAIESTSGFKEQFF.

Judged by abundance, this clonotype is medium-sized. The CDR3 reads CASSLKETQYF. In DNA form, the CDR3 reads TGCGCCAGCAGCTTGAAGGAGACCCAGTACTTC. The rearrangement joins TRBV5-1 to TRBJ2-5, with D unresolved. From germline, CDR1 is SGHRS and CDR2 YFSETQ. This CDR3 has 11 residues. Trimming left V 1 base short and J 5 bases short, with 3 bases between.

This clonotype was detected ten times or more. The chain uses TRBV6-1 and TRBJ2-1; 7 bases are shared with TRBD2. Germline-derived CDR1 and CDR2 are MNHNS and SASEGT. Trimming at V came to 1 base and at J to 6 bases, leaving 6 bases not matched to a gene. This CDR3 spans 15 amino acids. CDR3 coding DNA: TGTGCCAGCAGTGAAGGGGGAGCGGGGCCCAATGAGCAGTTCTTC. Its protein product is CASSEGGAGPNEQFF.

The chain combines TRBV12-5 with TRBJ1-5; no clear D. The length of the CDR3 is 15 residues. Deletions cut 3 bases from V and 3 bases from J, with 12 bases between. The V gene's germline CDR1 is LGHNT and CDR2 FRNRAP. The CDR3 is CASGFNWGSNQPQHF. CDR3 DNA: TGTGCTAGTGGTTTCAACTGGGGTTCCAATCAGCCCCAGCATTTT.

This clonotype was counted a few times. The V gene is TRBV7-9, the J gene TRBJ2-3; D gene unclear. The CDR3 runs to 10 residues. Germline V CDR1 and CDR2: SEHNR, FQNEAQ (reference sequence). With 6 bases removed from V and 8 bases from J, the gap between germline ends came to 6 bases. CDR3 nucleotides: TGTGCCAGCAGTCCAGCTACGCAGTATTTT. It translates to CASSPATQYF.

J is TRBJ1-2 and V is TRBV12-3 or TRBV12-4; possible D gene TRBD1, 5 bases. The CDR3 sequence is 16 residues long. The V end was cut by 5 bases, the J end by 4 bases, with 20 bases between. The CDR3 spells CASSGRQPPRGYGYTF. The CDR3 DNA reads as TGTGCCAGCAGTGGACGACAGCCCCCCCGGGGCTATGGCTACACCTTC.

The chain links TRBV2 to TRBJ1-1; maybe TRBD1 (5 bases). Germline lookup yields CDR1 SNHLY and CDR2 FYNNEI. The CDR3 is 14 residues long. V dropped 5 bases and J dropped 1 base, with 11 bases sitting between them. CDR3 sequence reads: CASSRGGGNTEAFF. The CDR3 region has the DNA TGTGCCAGCAGTAGGGGAGGCGGGAACACTGAAGCTTTCTTT.

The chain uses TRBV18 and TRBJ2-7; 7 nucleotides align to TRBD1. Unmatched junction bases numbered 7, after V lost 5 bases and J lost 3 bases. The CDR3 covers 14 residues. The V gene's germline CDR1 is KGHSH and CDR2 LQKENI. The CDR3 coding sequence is TGTGCCAGCTCATTCCGGGACAGCTACTACGAGCAGTACTTC. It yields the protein CASSFRDSYYEQYF. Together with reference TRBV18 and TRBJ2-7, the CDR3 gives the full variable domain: NAGVMQNPRHLVRRRGQEARLRCSPMKGHSHVYWYRQLPEEGLKFMVYLQKENIIDESGMPKERFSAEFPKEGPSILRIQQVVRGDSAAYFCASSFRDSYYEQYFGPGTRLTVT.